The 28 T cell receptor beta chains below all came from one sample that was sequenced in a study of blood T cell repertoires in COVID-19. Generated by immunoSEQ multiplex PCR, the TCRdb table keeps only in-frame clones and is missing some. The table includes hundreds of thousands of clones, about 88% detected once. The specimen sequenced was PBMCs or T cells enriched from blood (not recorded which). Receptors originate from a woman younger than 45 who had recovered from COVID-19.

The J gene is TRBJ2-7, the V gene TRBV12-3 or TRBV12-4, with a tentative D call TRBD2 (5 bases). This CDR3 is built from 13 residues. V was shortened by 4 bases and J by 0 bases, with 7 bases between the two germline ends. CDR3 in amino acids: CASSWRRSYEQYF. The CDR3 nucleotides read TGTGCCAGCAGTTGGAGGCGCTCCTACGAGCAGTACTTC.

The chain is built from TRBV6-5 and TRBJ1-3; a weak D match, TRBD1 (6 bases). The germline V and J ends were trimmed by 7 bases and 4 bases, with 11 bases remaining between them. Germline V gene data show CDR1 as MNHEY and CDR2 as SVGAGI. The CDR3 has 13 amino acids. The CDR3 DNA follows: TGTGCCAGCATGCGGACAGAGGGAAACACCATATATTTT. This translates into CASMRTEGNTIYF.

The chain employs TRBV18 and TRBJ1-1, with a weak D call TRBD1 (6 bases). The germline gives CDR1 KGHSH, CDR2 LQKENI. This CDR3 comprises 20 residues. Between the trimmed V and J ends, which lost 4 bases and 0 bases, there was a span of 27 bases. This chain's CDR3 is CASSQSMRGQFLPMNTEAFF. CDR3 sequence (DNA): TGTGCCAGCTCACAATCGATGAGGGGACAATTCCTCCCAATGAACACTGAAGCTTTCTTT.

The CDR3, as DNA: TGTGCCATCAGTGAGTCCCGGGGGAGGGATGGGAACCAGCCCCAGCATTTT. As protein: CAISESRGRDGNQPQHF. The genes are TRBV10-3 and TRBJ1-5; D is possibly TRBD1 (5 bases). The length of the CDR3 is 17 residues. V lost 0 bases and J 7 bases, leaving 19 bases between the germline ends. Germline V CDR1 and CDR2: ENHRY, SYGVKD.

The chain joins TRBV7-2 to TRBJ1-5, with a tentative D call TRBD1 (5 bases). Looked up from germline, CDR1 is SGHTA and CDR2 is FQGNSA. The CDR3 contains 14 residues. Deletions cut 5 bases from V and 4 bases from J, with 12 bases between. CDR3 in DNA: TGTGCCAGCAGCGAAATGGGGGGAAATCAGCCCCAGCATTTT. This codes for CASSEMGGNQPQHF.

V gene TRBV14 combines with J gene TRBJ1-2; perhaps TRBD1 as D (5 bases). Between the trimmed V and J ends, which lost 0 bases and 4 bases, there was a span of 12 bases. Germline lookup yields CDR1 SGHDN and CDR2 FVKESK. The CDR3 runs 15 residues. The CDR3 DNA is TGTGCCAGCAGCCAAGATACGACAGCAATCTATGGCTACACCTTC. Protein: CASSQDTTAIYGYTF.

The chain combines TRBV29-1 with TRBJ2-5; 8 bases line up with TRBD1. CDR3 length: 14 residues. CDR1 SQVTM and CDR2 ANQGSEA come from the germline V gene. V lost 5 bases to trimming and J lost 0 bases; unmatched junction nucleotides: 5. CDR3 loop: CSVRDRRDQETQYF. CDR3 sequence (DNA): TGCAGCGTTCGGGACAGGAGGGACCAAGAGACCCAGTACTTC.

This clone was picked up a small number of times. This chain uses TRBV2 with TRBJ1-1, with D possibly matching TRBD1 (5 bases). With 8 bases removed from V and 4 bases from J, the gap between germline ends came to 20 bases. Per the germline V gene, CDR1 is SNHLY and CDR2 is FYNNEI. This CDR3 has 15 amino acids. CDR3 nucleotide sequence: TGTGCCAGCGCCCTGGGGACCATGGGGGGCACTGAAGCTTTCTTT. This gives the protein CASALGTMGGTEAFF. The full variable domain, rest sourced from reference TRBV2 and TRBJ1-1, is EPEVTQTPSHQVTQMGQEVILRCVPISNHLYFYWYRQILGQKVEFLVSFYNNEISEKSEIFDDQFSVERPDGSNFTLKIRSTKLEDSAMYFCASALGTMGGTEAFFGQGTRLTVV.

The chain couples TRBV19 to TRBJ2-3; TRBD2 matches 11 bases. CDR1 and CDR2 (germline): LNHDA, SQIVND (reference sequence). The CDR3 spans 15 residues. Trimming removed 4 bases from V and 1 base from J; junction bases left unmatched: 1. This chain's CDR3 is CASSKLAGGTDTQYF. As DNA, the CDR3 is TGTGCCAGTAGTAAACTAGCGGGGGGCACAGATACGCAGTATTTT.

Of note for this clone: The same CDR3 arises from other DNA sequences in this sample as well. The chain combines TRBV28 with TRBJ1-6; 10 bases fit TRBD1. V was clipped by 5 bases and J by 2 bases; unmatched bases: 3. CDR3 length equals 16 residues. Germline values: CDR1 MDHEN, CDR2 SYDVKM. Here the CDR3 reads CASSPGQGAYNSPLHF. DNA for the CDR3: TGTGCCAGCAGTCCAGGACAGGGGGCCTATAATTCACCCCTCCACTTT.

This chain connects TRBV28 to TRBJ1-2; TRBD1 aligns across 8 bases. The CDR3 contains 13 residues. V was clipped by 5 bases and J by 5 bases; unmatched bases: 4. The germline V gene has CDR1 MDHEN and CDR2 SYDVKM. For the CDR3, the DNA is TGTGCCAGCAGTGACAGGGGCAAGTATGGCTACACCTTC. It is translated as CASSDRGKYGYTF.

The chain joins TRBV24-1 to TRBJ1-1; 8 positions agree with TRBD1. CDR1 is KGHDR, CDR2 SFDVKD, per germline. Trimming removed 6 bases from V and 2 bases from J; junction bases left unmatched: 4. The CDR3 totals 14 residues. The CDR3 DNA sequence: TGTGCCACCAGTCAGTCAGGGGGCAACACTGAAGCTTTCTTT. It codes for CATSQSGGNTEAFF.

CDR3 in amino acids: CASALTGANTEAFF. CDR3 in DNA: TGTGCCAGCGCACTGACAGGGGCCAACACTGAAGCTTTCTTT. The chain has TRBV2 and TRBJ1-1; 8 bases match TRBD1. The V and J ends lost 8 bases and 2 bases, in that order; junction bases with no gene match: 7. Germline CDR1 reads SNHLY; CDR2 reads FYNNEI. This CDR3 comprises 14 residues.

This clone was detected ten times or more. This chain joins TRBV7-8 and TRBJ2-5, with D possibly matching TRBD2 (6 bases). The CDR3 sequence is 13 residues long. Germline loops: CDR1 SGHVS, CDR2 FQNEAQ. With 3 bases removed from V and 5 bases from J, the gap between germline ends came to 10 bases. The CDR3 DNA sequence: TGTGCCAGCAGCTTTGAGGGAGGCGAGACCCAGTACTTC. Its protein is CASSFEGGETQYF.

The rearrangement uses TRBV27 and TRBJ1-1, with 7 bases identical to TRBD1. Germline V gives CDR1 MNHEY, CDR2 SMNVEV (reference sequence). This CDR3 is built from 14 residues. With V trimmed by 4 bases and J by 4 bases, 6 bases remained unmatched. This CDR3 is CASSYQQGSTEAFF. The CDR3 DNA reads TGTGCCAGCAGTTACCAACAGGGGAGCACTGAAGCTTTCTTT.

This chain uses TRBV30 with TRBJ1-2; D uncertain. Germline values: CDR1 GTSNPN, CDR2 SVGIG (reference sequence). The V gene lost 0 bases and the J gene lost 2 bases, with 16 bases spanning the gap. The CDR3 contains 16 residues. The CDR3 nucleotides are TGTGCCTGGAGTGTAGAGAGGGCCACCATGAACTATGGCTACACCTTC. It specifies CAWSVERATMNYGYTF.

The chain joins TRBV28 to TRBJ2-7, with TRBD1 as a possible D gene (6 bases). CDR3 length: 17 residues. Trimming removed 3 bases from V and 0 bases from J, with 18 bases in between. Germline lookup yields CDR1 MDHEN and CDR2 SYDVKM. Here the CDR3 reads CASSLSAGDPLSYEQYF. The CDR3 coding sequence is TGTGCCAGCAGTTTGTCCGCAGGGGACCCCCTCTCCTACGAGCAGTACTTC. Filled out from reference TRBV28 and TRBJ2-7, the complete variable domain reads DVKVTQSSRYLVKRTGEKVFLECVQDMDHENMFWYRQDPGLGLRLIYFSYDVKMKEKGDIPEGYSVSREKKERFSLILESASTNQTSMYLCASSLSAGDPLSYEQYFGPGTRLTVT.

V gene TRBV9 combines with J gene TRBJ2-5, with 8 bases that match TRBD1. Germline V gene sequence: CDR1 SGDLS, CDR2 YYNGEE. The junction had 3 bases not matched to a gene; V was cut back by 0 bases and J by 5 bases. This CDR3 is built from 14 residues. The CDR3 sequence: CASSVGTGFETQYF. The CDR3 nucleotides read TGTGCCAGCAGCGTAGGGACAGGGTTTGAGACCCAGTACTTC. Complete variable domain (other parts from reference TRBV9 and TRBJ2-5): DSGVTQTPKHLITATGQRVTLRCSPRSGDLSVYWYQQSLDQGLQFLIQYYNGEERAKGNILERFSAQQFPDLHSELNLSSLELGDSALYFCASSVGTGFETQYFGPGTRLLVL.

The table lists this clone with a count of one. The chain couples TRBV9 to TRBJ1-6; D gene unclear. Trimming removed 3 bases from V and 9 bases from J, with 16 bases in between. This CDR3 has 15 amino acids. Germline V CDR1 and CDR2: SGDLS, YYNGEE. CDR3: CASSGSTARGSPLHF. Written as DNA, the CDR3 is TGTGCCAGCAGCGGGTCGACCGCGCGAGGTTCACCCCTCCACTTT.

The genes are TRBV3-1 (or the pseudogene TRBV3-2) and TRBJ1-6; TRBD1 might be the D (6 bases). The CDR3 consists of 18 residues. CDR1 is LGHDT and CDR2 is YNNKEL in the germline V gene (reference sequence). Trimming pared 3 bases from V and 1 base from J, leaving 16 bases between. CDR3 nucleotide sequence: TGTGCCAGCAGCCAGGGAAGAACAGGGAGTTCCTATAATTCACCCCTCCACTTT. This encodes CASSQGRTGSSYNSPLHF.

This chain uses TRBV2 with TRBJ1-5; TRBD1 matches 10 bases. The CDR3 is 14 amino acids. From germline, CDR1 is SNHLY and CDR2 FYNNEI. V trimming: 8 bases; J trimming: 7 bases; junction bases outside the gene matches: 8. CDR3 DNA: TGTGCCAGCGACAGGGGGCCTCGGGGACAGCCCCAGCATTTT. Encoded protein: CASDRGPRGQPQHF.

This sequence joins TRBV4-3 and TRBJ2-7; a possible D gene is TRBD1 (6 bases). CDR3 length: 15 residues. Germline V gene lookup returns CDR1 LGHNA and CDR2 YSLEER. V was trimmed by 1 base and J by 1 base, leaving 11 bases between them. CDR3 in amino acids: CASSQGTGRSYEQYF. DNA of the CDR3: TGCGCCAGCAGCCAAGGCACAGGGAGATCCTACGAGCAGTACTTC.

This sequence joins TRBV5-4 and TRBJ1-1; a possible D gene is TRBD1 (6 bases). The CDR3 extends over 14 amino acids. V shed 4 bases and J shed 6 bases, with 16 bases lying between them. Germline values: CDR1 SGHNT, CDR2 YYREEE (reference sequence). The CDR3 spells CASSLGAGEPEAFF. CDR3 sequence (DNA): TGTGCCAGCAGCCTCGGAGCAGGGGAACCTGAAGCTTTCTTT. Drawing the rest from reference TRBV5-4 and TRBJ1-1, the complete variable domain is ETGVTQSPTHLIKTRGQQVTLRCSSQSGHNTVSWYQQALGQGPQFIFQYYREEENGRGNFPPRFSGLQFPNYSSELNVNALELDDSALYLCASSLGAGEPEAFFGQGTRLTVV.

The rearrangement joins TRBV28 to TRBJ1-4, with D possibly being TRBD1 (6 bases). In germline, CDR1 is MDHEN, CDR2 SYDVKM. This CDR3 has 14 residues. V was trimmed by 1 base and J by 11 bases, leaving 14 bases between them. The CDR3 nucleotides are TGTGCCAGCAGTTTATTCAGGGGAGAGTGGAAACTGTTTTTT. This gives the protein CASSLFRGEWKLFF.

This chain uses TRBV28 with TRBJ1-5; D perhaps matches TRBD1 (5 bases). CDR1 is MDHEN and CDR2 is SYDVKM in the germline V gene. Trimming pared 8 bases from V and 5 bases from J, leaving 10 bases between. This CDR3 region has 12 residues. CDR3 residues: CASRVGDQPQHF. The CDR3 bases are TGTGCCAGCCGGGTAGGGGATCAGCCCCAGCATTTT.

This chain connects TRBV18 to TRBJ2-2; TRBD1 matches 8 bases. The junction had 4 bases not matched to a gene; V was cut back by 3 bases and J by 4 bases. CDR1 and CDR2 from the germline V gene are KGHSH and LQKENI. The length of the CDR3 is 15 residues. The CDR3 DNA is TGTGCCAGCTCACCTGCCGGACAGGGCACCGGGGAGCTGTTTTTT. Protein product: CASSPAGQGTGELFF.

This chain connects TRBV30 to TRBJ2-5; TRBD1 agrees at 8 bases. Germline V gives CDR1 GTSNPN, CDR2 SVGIG (reference sequence). With 0 bases clipped from V and 5 bases from J, the junction kept 11 bases outside the gene matches. The CDR3 loop spans 16 amino acids. The CDR3 nucleotides read TGTGCCTGGAGTGTAACCGACAGGGGCGGGTTGGAGACCCAGTACTTC. It yields the protein CAWSVTDRGGLETQYF.

This chain links TRBV12-3 or TRBV12-4 with TRBJ2-7, with D tentatively TRBD2 (5 bases). The CDR3 has 12 amino acids. V was shortened by 1 base and J by 4 bases, with 5 bases between the two germline ends. The DNA for the CDR3 is TGTGCCAGCAGTTTAGGGGAGTACGAGCAGTACTTC. It encodes CASSLGEYEQYF.